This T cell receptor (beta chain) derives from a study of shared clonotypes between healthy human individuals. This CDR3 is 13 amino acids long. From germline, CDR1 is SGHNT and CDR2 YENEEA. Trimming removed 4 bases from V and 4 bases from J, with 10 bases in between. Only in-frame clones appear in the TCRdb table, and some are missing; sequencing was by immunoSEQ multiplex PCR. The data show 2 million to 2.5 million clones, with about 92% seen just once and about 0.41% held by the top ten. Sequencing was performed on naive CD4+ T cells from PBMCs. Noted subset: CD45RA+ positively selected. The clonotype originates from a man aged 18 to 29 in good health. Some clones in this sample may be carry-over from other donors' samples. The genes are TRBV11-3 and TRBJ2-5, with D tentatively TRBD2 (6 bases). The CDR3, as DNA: TGTGCCAGCAGCTCCCGGGACTCAGAGACCCAGTACTTC. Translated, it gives CASSSRDSETQYF.